This is a list of T cell receptor beta chains from one sample in a study of blood T cell repertoires in COVID-19. TCRdb keeps only in-frame clones here, not all; method: immunoSEQ multiplex PCR. Counted here are some 300,000 clones, roughly 87% occurring once; the ten biggest clones make up 1%. Sequencing was done on a sample of PBMCs or T cells enriched from blood (not recorded which). The receptors were gathered from a woman aged 25 to 39 who had recovered from COVID-19. CDR3s include the opening cysteine and the closing phenylalanine or tryptophan. A D gene is named only where the DNA matches it firmly. The listing skips clone size in some rows; elsewhere it reads once, few, many or a size class.

cdr3_aa: CASSPSSGSGALYGYTF
cdr3_nt: TGTGCCAGCTCACCTTCCTCGGGGAGCGGAGCCCTCTATGGCTACACCTTC
clone_size: -
d_call: -
v_call: TRBV18
j_call: TRBJ1-2

cdr3_aa: CASSQDPISSYEQYF
cdr3_nt: TGTGCCAGCAGCCAAGATCCAATTTCGAGCTACGAGCAGTACTTC
clone_size: -
d_call: -
v_call: TRBV3-1/TRBV3-2
j_call: TRBJ2-7

cdr3_aa: CASSLRGNSYNEQFF
cdr3_nt: TGTGCCAGTAGTCTCAGGGGGAACTCCTACAATGAGCAGTTCTTC
clone_size: once
d_call: TRBD1
v_call: TRBV19
j_call: TRBJ2-1

cdr3_aa: CASSLIDRVDHEQYF
cdr3_nt: TGTGCCAGCAGCCTAATCGACAGGGTGGACCACGAGCAGTACTTC
clone_size: once
d_call: TRBD1
v_call: TRBV7-3
j_call: TRBJ2-7

cdr3_aa: CATSEGRDSYGYTF
cdr3_nt: TGTGCCACCAGTGAGGGCAGAGATTCCTATGGCTACACCTTC
clone_size: -
d_call: -
v_call: TRBV24-1
j_call: TRBJ1-2

cdr3_aa: CASSVERTTGNTIYF
cdr3_nt: TGTGCCAGCAGCGTAGAACGGACTACGGGAAACACCATATATTTT
clone_size: -
d_call: -
v_call: TRBV9
j_call: TRBJ1-3

cdr3_aa: CASSQERGPYNEQFF
cdr3_nt: TGCGCCAGCAGCCAAGAGCGGGGGCCCTACAATGAGCAGTTCTTC
clone_size: once
d_call: -
v_call: TRBV4-1
j_call: TRBJ2-1

cdr3_aa: CASSRDIIGGYTF
cdr3_nt: TGTGCCAGCAGTCGCGACATCATCGGTGGCTACACCTTC
clone_size: -
d_call: -
v_call: TRBV6-5
j_call: TRBJ1-2

cdr3_aa: CASSQLPPQATAGNTIYF
cdr3_nt: TGCGCCAGCAGCCAACTCCCCCCGCAGGCGACAGCTGGAAACACCATATATTTT
clone_size: -
d_call: -
v_call: TRBV4-3
j_call: TRBJ1-3

cdr3_aa: CASTLRGSGNTIYF
cdr3_nt: TGTGCCAGCACCCTTCGGGGGTCTGGAAACACCATATATTTT
clone_size: -
d_call: -
v_call: TRBV5-4
j_call: TRBJ1-3

cdr3_aa: CASSRRSGGKGEQYF
cdr3_nt: TGTGCCAGCTCACGTAGAAGCGGGGGGAAGGGCGAGCAGTACTTC
clone_size: once
d_call: TRBD2
v_call: TRBV18
j_call: TRBJ2-7

cdr3_aa: CASRIWGDTEAFF
cdr3_nt: TGCGCCAGCAGAATTTGGGGAGACACTGAAGCTTTCTTT
clone_size: -
d_call: -
v_call: TRBV5-1
j_call: TRBJ1-1

cdr3_aa: CASSSERPGTQYF
cdr3_nt: TGTGCCAGCAGCTCGGAGAGGCCGGGGACCCAGTACTTC
clone_size: -
d_call: -
v_call: TRBV7-2
j_call: TRBJ2-5

cdr3_aa: CATSSFQRQGVSGYTF
cdr3_nt: TGTGCCACCAGCAGTTTCCAGAGGCAGGGGGTTTCTGGCTACACCTTC
clone_size: -
d_call: TRBD1
v_call: TRBV15
j_call: TRBJ1-2

cdr3_aa: CASSLAVGGAGDEQFF
cdr3_nt: TGTGCCAGCAGCTTAGCCGTCGGGGGGGCTGGGGATGAGCAGTTCTTC
clone_size: -
d_call: TRBD2
v_call: TRBV7-8
j_call: TRBJ2-1

cdr3_aa: CASVSSWQDSNQPQHF
cdr3_nt: TGTGCCAGCGTCTCAAGCTGGCAGGATAGCAATCAGCCCCAGCATTTT
clone_size: few
d_call: -
v_call: TRBV28
j_call: TRBJ1-5

cdr3_aa: CASSPGVAWGQETQYF
cdr3_nt: TGTGCCAGCAGCCCGGGGGTAGCTTGGGGGCAAGAGACCCAGTACTTC
clone_size: -
d_call: -
v_call: TRBV5-5
j_call: TRBJ2-5

cdr3_aa: CASSVGAGPLTEAFF
cdr3_nt: TGTGCCAGCAGCGTAGGAGCTGGTCCTTTGACTGAAGCTTTCTTT
clone_size: once
d_call: -
v_call: TRBV9
j_call: TRBJ1-1

cdr3_aa: CASSLAVKVAGTGELFF
cdr3_nt: TGCGCCAGCAGCTTGGCTGTTAAGGTGGCGGGCACCGGGGAGCTGTTTTTT
clone_size: once
d_call: -
v_call: TRBV5-1
j_call: TRBJ2-2

cdr3_aa: CAISESRNTEAFF
cdr3_nt: TGTGCCATCAGTGAATCTAGGAACACTGAAGCTTTCTTT
clone_size: -
d_call: -
v_call: TRBV10-3
j_call: TRBJ1-1

cdr3_aa: CASSDGSLTDTQYF
cdr3_nt: TGTGCCAGCAGTGATGGTAGCCTAACAGATACGCAGTATTTT
clone_size: -
d_call: -
v_call: TRBV2
j_call: TRBJ2-3

cdr3_aa: CASSLDGGHSSYNEQFF
cdr3_nt: TGTGCCAGCAGCTTAGACGGGGGGCACTCCTCCTACAATGAGCAGTTCTTC
clone_size: -
d_call: -
v_call: TRBV7-9
j_call: TRBJ2-1

cdr3_aa: CATGYNPYEQYF
cdr3_nt: TGTGCCACGGGGTATAATCCCTACGAGCAGTACTTC
clone_size: -
d_call: -
v_call: TRBV18
j_call: TRBJ2-7

cdr3_aa: CASSLAPSGTYEQYF
cdr3_nt: TGCGCCAGCAGCTTGGCGCCTAGCGGTACCTACGAGCAGTACTTC
clone_size: -
d_call: TRBD2
v_call: TRBV5-1
j_call: TRBJ2-7

cdr3_aa: CASSQTSGFRRGNTEAFF
cdr3_nt: TGCGCCAGCAGCCAAACGTCTGGGTTTCGGAGGGGGAACACTGAAGCTTTCTTT
clone_size: -
d_call: -
v_call: TRBV4-1
j_call: TRBJ1-1

cdr3_aa: CSVDPASGGYTF
cdr3_nt: TGCAGCGTTGATCCAGCTTCAGGTGGCTACACCTTC
clone_size: -
d_call: -
v_call: TRBV29-1
j_call: TRBJ1-2

cdr3_aa: CASSNFLPSSYEQYF
cdr3_nt: TGTGCCAGCAGCAATTTCCTCCCGAGCTCCTACGAGCAGTACTTC
clone_size: -
d_call: -
v_call: TRBV28
j_call: TRBJ2-7

cdr3_aa: CASSLNKRSTSSEEQFF
cdr3_nt: TGTGCCAGCAGCTTGAACAAGCGGTCTACTTCCTCAGAAGAGCAGTTCTTC
clone_size: -
d_call: -
v_call: TRBV5-4
j_call: TRBJ2-1

cdr3_aa: CATSSTTGVSEAFF
cdr3_nt: TGTGCCACCAGCAGCACCACGGGGGTCTCTGAAGCTTTCTTT
clone_size: -
d_call: -
v_call: TRBV15
j_call: TRBJ1-1

cdr3_aa: CSVEPGVSEAFF
cdr3_nt: TGCAGCGTTGAACCGGGAGTTTCTGAAGCTTTCTTT
clone_size: -
d_call: -
v_call: TRBV29-1
j_call: TRBJ1-1

cdr3_aa: CASSSGTAHRELFF
cdr3_nt: TGTGCCAGCAGTTCTGGGACAGCTCATCGGGAGCTGTTTTTT
clone_size: -
d_call: TRBD1
v_call: TRBV28
j_call: TRBJ2-2

cdr3_aa: CASSFGHGRNTIYF
cdr3_nt: TGTGCCAGCAGCTTTGGGCACGGAAGAAACACCATATATTTT
clone_size: -
d_call: -
v_call: TRBV5-6
j_call: TRBJ1-3

cdr3_aa: CASSLLGGYEQYF
cdr3_nt: TGTGCCAGCAGTTTATTAGGGGGCTACGAGCAGTACTTC
clone_size: -
d_call: -
v_call: TRBV27
j_call: TRBJ2-7

cdr3_aa: CASSLYAAASGRTDTQYF
cdr3_nt: TGCGCCAGCAGCTTGTATGCAGCGGCTAGCGGGAGGACAGATACGCAGTATTTT
clone_size: -
d_call: TRBD2
v_call: TRBV5-1
j_call: TRBJ2-3

cdr3_aa: CASSETGFLYNEQFF
cdr3_nt: TGCGCCAGCAGTGAGACAGGGTTCCTCTACAATGAGCAGTTCTTC
clone_size: -
d_call: -
v_call: TRBV10-1
j_call: TRBJ2-1

cdr3_aa: CASYSATGELFF
cdr3_nt: TGTGCCAGCTACTCTGCCACCGGGGAGCTGTTTTTT
clone_size: -
d_call: -
v_call: TRBV11-2
j_call: TRBJ2-2

cdr3_aa: CASSPTWRGAGDTQYF
cdr3_nt: TGTGCCAGCAGCCCAACGTGGCGGGGGGCTGGAGATACGCAGTATTTT
clone_size: -
d_call: TRBD2
v_call: TRBV5-6
j_call: TRBJ2-3

cdr3_aa: CASSPPRGQLNEKLFF
cdr3_nt: TGTGCCAGCTCACCACCGAGGGGACAGCTGAATGAAAAACTGTTTTTT
clone_size: -
d_call: TRBD1
v_call: TRBV18
j_call: TRBJ1-4

cdr3_aa: CATSDSTVRDGYTF
cdr3_nt: TGTGCCACCAGTGATTCGACAGTCAGGGATGGCTACACCTTC
clone_size: -
d_call: -
v_call: TRBV24-1
j_call: TRBJ1-2

cdr3_aa: CASSYRAGAFFFGEQFF
cdr3_nt: TGTGCCAGCAGCTACCGAGCGGGAGCCTTTTTCTTCGGTGAGCAGTTCTTC
clone_size: -
d_call: TRBD2
v_call: TRBV9
j_call: TRBJ2-1

cdr3_aa: CASRGLRINPANQETQYF
cdr3_nt: TGTGCCAGCAGAGGACTAAGGATCAACCCCGCGAACCAAGAGACCCAGTACTTC
clone_size: -
d_call: -
v_call: TRBV28
j_call: TRBJ2-5

cdr3_aa: CSGAGDFEAFF
cdr3_nt: TGCAGCGGCGCGGGGGATTTCGAAGCTTTCTTT
clone_size: -
d_call: -
v_call: TRBV29-1
j_call: TRBJ1-1

cdr3_aa: CASSTRGGRETQYF
cdr3_nt: TGTGCCAGCAGCACCAGGGGCGGGAGGGAGACCCAGTACTTC
clone_size: once
d_call: TRBD2
v_call: TRBV11-2
j_call: TRBJ2-5

cdr3_aa: CASSIASGGYEKLFF
cdr3_nt: TGTGCCAGTAGTATAGCCTCAGGGGGCTATGAAAAACTGTTTTTT
clone_size: once
d_call: TRBD1
v_call: TRBV19
j_call: TRBJ1-4

cdr3_aa: CASRLRPGELFF
cdr3_nt: TGCGCCAGCAGACTGAGGCCCGGGGAGCTGTTTTTT
clone_size: -
d_call: -
v_call: TRBV5-1
j_call: TRBJ2-2

cdr3_aa: CASSLKAGGSNGYTF
cdr3_nt: TGTGCCAGCAGTTTAAAGGCAGGCGGGTCTAATGGCTACACCTTC
clone_size: once
d_call: -
v_call: TRBV27
j_call: TRBJ1-2

cdr3_aa: CASSLGGRSLFF
cdr3_nt: TGTGCCAGCAGCTTAGGGGGCAGGTCCCTGTTTTTT
clone_size: once
d_call: -
v_call: TRBV7-9
j_call: TRBJ1-4

cdr3_aa: CASSPSGGGWDGTQYF
cdr3_nt: TGTGCCAGCAGTCCAAGCGGGGGGGGATGGGACGGTACGCAGTATTTT
clone_size: -
d_call: TRBD2
v_call: TRBV2
j_call: TRBJ2-3

cdr3_aa: CASSLSGGAYEQYF
cdr3_nt: TGTGCCAGCAGCTTAAGCGGGGGGGCCTACGAGCAGTACTTC
clone_size: -
d_call: TRBD2
v_call: TRBV11-3
j_call: TRBJ2-7